The rows below give T cell receptor beta chains drawn from one sample of a study of tumor-infiltrating lymphocytes in primary liver carcinoma. TCRdb re-analysed the multiplex PCR reads in MiXCR, keeping a single row per CDR3 protein. The table lists about 74,000 distinct CDR3 sequences, 55% to 75% of them singletons. Input material: liver tumor tissue from sampling region 4. The receptors here all came from a man aged 35-49 years with primary liver carcinoma and hepatitis B virus infection. The conserved cysteine and the conserved F or W are not part of the CDR3 here. Each record gives: V gene, J gene, CDR3 protein.

v_gene: TRBV5-4
j_gene: TRBJ2-1
CDR3aa: ASSPGAGTGSYNEQF

v_gene: TRBV6-1
j_gene: TRBJ2-2
CDR3aa: TSKRYHNTGGLF

v_gene: TRBV13
j_gene: TRBJ2-7
CDR3aa: TSSPRDRDYERY

v_gene: TRBV6-5
j_gene: TRBJ2-2
CDR3aa: ASSHLAGEQF

v_gene: TRBV11-2
j_gene: TRBJ2-4
CDR3aa: ACSQEGAGKGIGNIQY

v_gene: TRBV6-2/TRBV6-3
j_gene: TRBJ2-7
CDR3aa: ASIQNLAGTNEQY

v_gene: TRBV4-1
j_gene: TRBJ2-1
CDR3aa: ASLAGGRGNEQF

v_gene: TRBV19
j_gene: TRBJ2-5
CDR3aa: ASSGAEQETQY

v_gene: TRBV10-3
j_gene: TRBJ2-2
CDR3aa: ATAEGTSDITGELV

v_gene: TRBV6-1
j_gene: TRBJ2-5
CDR3aa: ASSEGQGKTQY

v_gene: TRBV11-2
j_gene: TRBJ2-5
CDR3aa: ACRSRDSAQQETHY

v_gene: TRBV20-1
j_gene: TRBJ2-5
CDR3aa: SAWDKETQY

v_gene: TRBV30
j_gene: TRBJ2-3
CDR3aa: AWSRGLAGNTDTQY

v_gene: TRBV11-2
j_gene: TRBJ2-2
CDR3aa: ASSSLPTGEQF

v_gene: TRBV2
j_gene: TRBJ2-2
CDR3aa: ANTGDWAEELF

v_gene: TRBV25-1
j_gene: TRBJ1-4
CDR3aa: VSRSPHATNEKLF

v_gene: TRBV6-5
j_gene: TRBJ1-1
CDR3aa: ASGRDRGVGNTGAF